The clone carrying this T cell receptor (beta chain) was seen only a few times. The target antigen is unknown. Germline V gene sequence: CDR1 SQVTM, CDR2 ANQGSEA. There are 13 residues in the CDR3. With 4 bases clipped from V and 4 bases from J, the junction kept 5 bases outside the gene matches. This specimen comes from a study of T cell responses to AZD1222 COVID-19 vaccine. Regarding the study as a whole: No day 14 peak samples; only post-peak repertoires were characterized.

Measured with immunoSEQ multiplex PCR; TCRdb has only the in-frame clones, and not every one. This table holds 85,000 to 90,000 clones, approximately 90% found once. Second doses were pooled across both intervals (about 4 or about 12 weeks). The rearrangement joins TRBV29-1 to TRBJ1-2, with 8 bases lining up with TRBD1. This receptor was taken from an adult who received the AZD1222 COVID-19 vaccine. Sequencing was performed on peripheral blood, taken 28 days after the second AZD1222 dose. The chain's CDR3 is CSVGAGGGYGYTF. In nucleotides, the CDR3 is TGCAGCGTTGGGGCAGGGGGCGGCTATGGCTACACCTTC.